The 8 T cell receptor beta chains given below trace back to one sample, sequenced in a study of blood T cell repertoires in COVID-19. Clones were read by immunoSEQ multiplex PCR, and TCRdb kept only the in-frame ones, dropping some. The table lists about 170,000 clones, about 85% of them singletons. Input material: peripheral blood. The receptors come from a man between 60 and 75 years old who had recovered from COVID-19.

The chain combines TRBV19 with TRBJ1-5; the D gene is possibly TRBD1 (5 bases). The V gene's germline CDR1 is LNHDA and CDR2 SQIVND (reference sequence). The CDR3 is 13 residues long. Trimming removed 7 bases at V and 7 bases at J, with 14 bases between. The CDR3 region is CASNRGREQPQHF. The CDR3 region has the DNA TGTGCCAGTAACCGGGGGAGGGAACAGCCCCAGCATTTT.

The chain has TRBV14 and TRBJ2-7, with D perhaps matching TRBD2 (6 bases). Trimming pared 5 bases from V and 6 bases from J, leaving 20 bases between. Germline CDR1 is SGHDN and CDR2 is FVKESK. The CDR3 runs 15 residues. CDR3 sequence: CASSSLGEVLGEQYF. Here the CDR3 DNA reads TGTGCCAGCAGCAGCCTGGGGGAGGTTTTAGGCGAGCAGTACTTC. Together with reference TRBV14 and TRBJ2-7, the CDR3 gives the full variable domain: EAGVTQFPSHSVIEKGQTVTLRCDPISGHDNLYWYRRVMGKEIKFLLHFVKESKQDESGMPNNRFLAERTGGTYSTLKVQPAELEDSGVYFCASSSLGEVLGEQYFGPGTRLTVT.

The CDR3 loop reads CSVKRGIDDYEQYF. For the CDR3, the DNA is TGCAGCGTTAAGCGGGGGATCGATGACTACGAGCAGTACTTC. This sequence joins TRBV29-1 and TRBJ2-7; 8 nucleotides match TRBD2. The J segment lost 3 bases and the V segment lost 5 bases, leaving 9 bases of the junction unmatched. Germline loops: CDR1 SQVTM, CDR2 ANQGSEA. CDR3 length: 14 residues.

Written as DNA, the CDR3 is TGTGCCATCACTCCCCACGGGGGGAGCTCCTACGAGCAGTACTTC. Translated: CAITPHGGSSYEQYF. The chain links TRBV10-3 to TRBJ2-7; TRBD2 agrees at 7 bases. Germline assignment: CDR1 ENHRY and CDR2 SYGVKD. J gave up 0 bases and V 7 bases, and 9 bases lay outside the gene matches. The CDR3 totals 15 residues.

J is TRBJ2-2 and V is TRBV4-2; TRBD2 aligns across 10 bases. Unmatched junction bases numbered 14, after V lost 4 bases and J lost 0 bases. Germline CDR1 reads LGHNA; CDR2 reads YNFKEQ. This CDR3 spans 20 amino acids. The CDR3 region has the DNA TGTGCCAGCAGCCTCAGAGCGGGGGGGATTTTAAACGCGAACACCGGGGAGCTGTTTTTT. Its translation is CASSLRAGGILNANTGELFF.

The CDR3 DNA is TGTGCCAGCAGCGTAGGGGGGACAGGGAAAGAGACCCAGTACTTC. Its protein is CASSVGGTGKETQYF. The chain links TRBV9 to TRBJ2-5; 9 bases match TRBD1. Germline CDR1 and CDR2: SGDLS and YYNGEE. The CDR3 extends over 15 amino acids. The V gene end was trimmed by 0 bases and the J gene end by 3 bases; junction bases not matched to a gene: 3.

CDR3 sequence: CASSIDRDNEQFF. The CDR3 nucleotides are TGTGCCAGTAGTATAGATCGAGACAATGAGCAGTTCTTC. The V call is TRBV19, the J call TRBJ2-1; unclear D gene. Germline V gene lookup returns CDR1 LNHDA and CDR2 SQIVND (reference sequence). This CDR3 region has 13 residues. Deletions cut 0 bases from V and 5 bases from J, with 5 bases between.

This clone appeared a single time. The chain links TRBV19 to TRBJ2-1, with TRBD1 matching 9 bases. CDR1 and CDR2 (germline): LNHDA, SQIVND (reference sequence). CDR3 size: 16 residues. The J segment lost 7 bases and the V segment lost 4 bases, leaving 11 bases of the junction unmatched. CDR3 protein: CASSSNTGTGLNEQFF. The CDR3 bases are TGTGCCAGTAGTAGTAATACCGGGACAGGGCTGAATGAGCAGTTCTTC.